The clone carrying this T cell receptor beta chain was seen a few times. This CDR3 is built from 17 residues. Germline V gene lookup returns CDR1 MGHRA and CDR2 YSYEKL. The V and J ends lost 1 base and 5 bases respectively, with 20 bases between them. This sample was taken from a study of response to subunit inactivated influenza vaccine. TCRdb analysed the RT-PCR reads with MiXCR anew, one entry per CDR3 protein. This table has roughly 620,000 distinct CDR3 sequences, 11% appearing once. In addition, the sample was reused for a study of T cells expressing NK-cell markers. Per that paper: 5'RACE template switching with UMIs generated TCR beta cDNA. Within the sequenced cohort of eight donors, seven exhibited HCMV seropositivity and one was seronegative.

The genes are TRBV4-1 and TRBJ2-5; a weak D match, TRBD2 (6 bases). The specimen was PBMCs from blood, collected on the day of vaccination. This TCR was recovered from a middle-aged man who received an inactivated influenza vaccine. CDR3 coding DNA: TGCGCCAGCAGCCAAGTTTCCAATGCACTAGCAGGCGAGACCCAGTACTTC. Translation gives CASSQVSNALAGETQYF.